The subject of this entry is one T cell receptor beta chain. Its specificity is unknown. This specimen comes from a study of T and B cells in COVID-19 patients. Study as a whole: COVID-19 patients gave peripheral blood either during active infection or after recovery. Of over 19 active-infection patients, about 13 were critically ill with mechanical ventilation or extracorporeal membrane oxygenation. Study conclusions and caveats: At recovery TRB diversity and richness exceeded healthy donors, after highly clonal active COVID-19 repertoires.

BIOMED2 TRB-A/B primer pools were used in multiplex TRB PCR. TCRdb re-analysed the multiplex PCR reads in MiXCR, keeping a single row per CDR3 protein. The table records 17,000 or so distinct CDR3 sequences, 27% of them present only once. Blood genomic DNA input for TRB amplification was roughly 230-550 ng. Germline V lookup: CDR1 SGHDN, CDR2 FVKESK. CDR3 length: 16 amino acids. Trimming at V came to 3 bases and at J to 7 bases, leaving 13 bases not matched to a gene. The sample comprised blood. The TCR originated in a human donor who had recovered from COVID-19. The genes are TRBV14 and TRBJ2-7, with 9 nucleotides matching TRBD1. The CDR3, as DNA: TGTGCCAGCAGCCACCCATCGAACAGGGGGCTATGGGAGCAGTACTTC. Translating gives CASSHPSNRGLWEQYF.